One and the same sample provided the 16 T cell receptor beta chains below, sequenced in a study of cytomegalovirus exposure and HLA in healthy donors. A multiplex PCR was run with 60 Vbeta primers and 13 Jbeta primers. Clones were sequenced by immunoSEQ multiplex PCR, and TCRdb holds only the in-frame ones, with some missing. The table has almost 200,000 clones, roughly 85% seen once. Sequencing was carried out using PBMCs. These TCRs come from a woman in her 30s in good health and CMV-seropositive.

The chain uses TRBV18 and TRBJ2-2, with 7 bases fitting TRBD1. CDR1 is KGHSH, CDR2 LQKENI, per germline. CDR3 length: 15 residues. V was pared by 6 bases and J by 6 bases, with 10 bases of the junction left unmatched. The CDR3 sequence is CASSPTGYAAGELFF. CDR3 DNA sequence: TGTGCCAGCTCGCCGACAGGGTATGCGGCCGGGGAGCTGTTTTTT.

This rearrangement joins TRBV19 to TRBJ1-2; no firm D call. Trimming pared 3 bases from V and 6 bases from J, leaving 11 bases between. The CDR3 spans 13 residues. Germline loops: CDR1 LNHDA, CDR2 SQIVND (reference sequence). The CDR3 sequence: CASSMASRNGYTF. As DNA, the CDR3 is TGTGCCAGTAGTATGGCATCGAGGAATGGCTACACCTTC.

The CDR3 region is CASSLDAGTPQIYEQYF. The CDR3 nucleotides read TGTGCCAGCAGCTTAGACGCGGGGACGCCACAGATCTACGAGCAGTACTTC. V gene TRBV7-6 combines with J gene TRBJ2-7, with a tentative D call TRBD2 (6 bases). The CDR3 has 17 amino acids. V lost 1 base and J 3 bases, leaving 19 bases between the germline ends. Per germline, CDR1 SGHVS and CDR2 FNYEAQ.

V gene TRBV28 combines with J gene TRBJ1-1, with 8 bases matching TRBD1. V was clipped by 6 bases and J by 3 bases; unmatched bases: 9. CDR3 length equals 15 residues. Germline assignment: CDR1 MDHEN and CDR2 SYDVKM. Here the CDR3 DNA reads TGTGCCAGCAGCCGAAACGACAGGGGTCACACTGAAGCTTTCTTT. This codes for CASSRNDRGHTEAFF.

The chain employs TRBV19 and TRBJ2-1; D possibly corresponds to TRBD2 (6 bases). Germline CDR1 LNHDA, CDR2 SQIVND (reference sequence). The CDR3 loop spans 14 amino acids. The germline V and J ends were trimmed by 8 bases and 0 bases, with 11 bases remaining between them. CDR3 amino acids: CASAWGVSYNEQFF. CDR3 sequence (DNA): TGTGCCAGTGCCTGGGGGGTCTCCTACAATGAGCAGTTCTTC.

This chain uses TRBV2 with TRBJ1-2; TRBD1 matches at 8 bases. J gave up 7 bases and V 6 bases, and 10 bases lay outside the gene matches. The CDR3 has 14 amino acids. The germline V gene has CDR1 SNHLY and CDR2 FYNNEI. CDR3 loop: CASSPFAGGFGYTF. The DNA of the CDR3 is TGTGCCAGCAGCCCGTTCGCAGGGGGCTTTGGCTACACCTTC.

The rearrangement joins TRBV5-1 to TRBJ2-3; the match to TRBD2 covers 14 bases. The CDR3 loop spans 16 amino acids. The germline gives CDR1 SGHRS, CDR2 YFSETQ. The V and J ends lost 4 bases and 6 bases, in that order; junction bases with no gene match: 7. The CDR3 DNA follows: TGCGCCAGCAGCCCCGGACTAGCGGGGGGTATGGATACGCAGTATTTT. It encodes CASSPGLAGGMDTQYF.

J is TRBJ1-1 and V is TRBV5-1; 7 bases map to TRBD1. The CDR3 extends over 14 amino acids. V was clipped by 1 base and J by 5 bases; unmatched bases: 5. Germline CDR1 reads SGHRS; CDR2 reads YFSETQ. The CDR3 bases are TGCGCCAGCAGCTTGAATACAGGGGTTACTGAAGCTTTCTTT. The encoded protein is CASSLNTGVTEAFF.

The rearrangement joins TRBV7-6 to TRBJ2-7; 7 positions agree with TRBD2. The CDR3 covers 17 residues. Germline V lookup: CDR1 SGHVS, CDR2 FNYEAQ. V shed 1 base, J shed 3 bases, and the junction held 12 bases outside the gene matches. The CDR3 nucleotides are TGTGCCAGCAGCTTAGGTGGGCGGGAGCACTTAAACTACGAGCAGTACTTC. It codes for CASSLGGREHLNYEQYF.

The rearrangement links TRBV6-1 to TRBJ1-5; TRBD1 is a possible D gene (6 bases). The CDR3 is 14 amino acids. Germline assignment: CDR1 MNHNS and CDR2 SASEGT. Trimming took off 4 bases at V and 0 bases at J, with 7 bases between the two ends. The CDR3 spells CASSVQGSNQPQHF. For the CDR3, the DNA is TGTGCCAGCAGTGTACAGGGTAGCAATCAGCCCCAGCATTTT.

V gene TRBV4-1 combines with J gene TRBJ1-1, with 7 positions matching TRBD1. The CDR3 runs to 16 residues. J was trimmed by 6 bases and V by 6 bases; bases with no gene match: 16. In germline, CDR1 is MGHRA, CDR2 YSYEKL. CDR3 amino acids: CASSAANRGRSAEAFF. In DNA, the CDR3 is TGCGCCAGCAGTGCCGCCAACAGGGGCAGGTCGGCTGAAGCTTTCTTT.

The chain couples TRBV14 to TRBJ2-7; TRBD2 might be the D (5 bases). V gave up 1 base and J gave up 7 bases, with 11 bases separating them. The CDR3 has 13 residues. Germline loops: CDR1 SGHDN, CDR2 FVKESK. The CDR3, as DNA: TGTGCCAGCAGCCAAGGGAGACGGAGGGAGCAGTACTTC. Amino acid sequence: CASSQGRRREQYF.

The chain combines TRBV10-3 with TRBJ2-2; no clear D. Germline-derived CDR1 and CDR2 are ENHRY and SYGVKD. V lost 2 bases, J lost 2 bases, and 6 bases lay in between. This CDR3 comprises 14 residues. The CDR3 loop reads CAISEPTNTGELFF. The CDR3 DNA follows: TGTGCCATCAGTGAGCCAACAAACACCGGGGAGCTGTTTTTT.

The V and J genes are TRBV5-1 and TRBJ2-1; tentatively, D is TRBD2 (5 bases). The CDR3 runs to 13 residues. Trimming took off 4 bases at V and 9 bases at J, with 14 bases between the two ends. Germline V gives CDR1 SGHRS, CDR2 YFSETQ. The CDR3, as DNA: TGCGCCAGCAGCGTGGGAGAGGCTGTTGAGCAGTTCTTC. Amino acid sequence: CASSVGEAVEQFF.

This chain joins TRBV5-4 and TRBJ2-1; 9 nucleotides align to TRBD2. J lost 7 bases, V lost 3 bases, and 8 bases had no gene match. This CDR3 contains 15 residues. CDR1 SGHNT and CDR2 YYREEE come from the germline V gene (reference sequence). DNA of the CDR3: TGTGCCAGCAGCTGGGGGCGGGGGGGCCGAAATGAGCAGTTCTTC. It codes for CASSWGRGGRNEQFF.

This chain joins TRBV30 and TRBJ1-5; D uncertain. V gave up 0 bases and J gave up 2 bases, with 8 bases separating them. From germline, CDR1 is GTSNPN and CDR2 SVGIG (reference sequence). This CDR3 region has 14 residues. This CDR3 is CAWSVTAGNQPQHF. The CDR3 nucleotides are TGTGCCTGGAGTGTAACGGCGGGCAATCAGCCCCAGCATTTT.